A selection of T cell receptor beta chains follows, all from one sample in a study of cytomegalovirus exposure and HLA in healthy donors. Sequencing used immunoSEQ multiplex PCR; TCRdb keeps in-frame clones, though not all of them. The table for this sample gives some 200,000 clones. The specimen sequenced was PBMCs. Source of these receptors: a boy younger than 18 in good health and CMV-seronegative. Both conserved end residues are part of each CDR3. The D gene is left open where the match is weak.

TRBJ1-3 | 12 | TRBV14 | NA | TGTGCCAGCAGCCTTCTTGTTAACACCATATATTTT | CASSLLVNTIYF
TRBJ1-2 | 16 | TRBV4-1 | TRBD1 | TGCGCCAGCAGCCAGCCTCGGGACAGCCTGATCGGGGGCTACACCTTC | CASSQPRDSLIGGYTF
TRBJ1-1 | 15 | TRBV2 | TRBD1 | TGTGCCAGCAGGGACCCGGGACAGGGGGCGCGGCTGTCTTTCTTT | CASRDPGQGARLSFF
TRBJ2-7 | 12 | TRBV30 | NA | TGTGCCTGGACAACCGGGACACTCGAGCAGTACTTC | CAWTTGTLEQYF
TRBJ2-5 | 13 | TRBV5-4 | NA | TGTGCCAGCAGCTTAGGACAGCAAGAGACCCAGTACTTC | CASSLGQQETQYF
TRBJ2-1 | 15 | TRBV2 | NA | TGTGCCAGCAGTCAAACAGGGGCGGGAGGCAATGAGCAGTTCTTC | CASSQTGAGGNEQFF
TRBJ2-1 | 15 | TRBV5-1 | TRBD2 | TGCGCCAGCAGCTTGCCTGCGGGAGGGGTCAATGAGCAGTTCTTC | CASSLPAGGVNEQFF
TRBJ2-2 | 14 | TRBV6-5 | NA | TGTGCCAGCAGGATGACAGGGAACACCGGGGAGCTGTTTTTT | CASRMTGNTGELFF
TRBJ1-2 | 15 | TRBV19 | TRBD1 | TGTGCCAGTAGTATCGGTACAGGGGGAACTTATGGCTACACCTTC | CASSIGTGGTYGYTF
TRBJ1-2 | 15 | TRBV11-2 | TRBD1 | TGTGCCAGCAGCTCTGGGACAGGGAACATTTGGGGCTACACCTTC | CASSSGTGNIWGYTF
TRBJ1-1 | 13 | TRBV6-7 | NA | TGTGCCAGCAGTTACGCGCCGGACTGTGAAGCTTTCTTT | CASSYAPDCEAFF
TRBJ1-1 | 11 | TRBV6-5 | NA | TGTGCCATCGGAGAGAACACTGAAGCTTTCTTT | CAIGENTEAFF
TRBJ2-5 | 12 | TRBV30 | NA | TGTGCCTGGAGTGTCCAGGGAGAGACCCAGTACTTC | CAWSVQGETQYF
TRBJ2-1 | 15 | TRBV4-1 | TRBD2 | TGCGCCAGCAGTCTCGGGACTAGGGAATACAATGAGCAGTTCTTC | CASSLGTREYNEQFF
TRBJ1-6 | 14 | TRBV6-6 | TRBD1 | TGTGCCAGCACATCGCAGGGGGCATCTTCACCCCTCCACTTT | CASTSQGASSPLHF
TRBJ1-2 | 13 | TRBV5-1 | NA | TGCGCCAGCCGACAGGCTTCTAACTATGGCTACACCTTC | CASRQASNYGYTF
TRBJ1-1 | 11 | TRBV7-2 | NA | TGTGCCAGCAGCCCTGGTAGTGAAGCTTTCTTT | CASSPGSEAFF
TRBJ2-1 | 16 | TRBV5-5 | TRBD2 | TGTGCCAGCAGATCCGGAGCGGGGGGCACCTACAATGAGCAGTTCTTC | CASRSGAGGTYNEQFF
TRBJ2-1 | 16 | TRBV14 | NA | TGTGCCAGCAGCCCATCGCTCACCGCCCGCAGGTATGAGCAGTTCTTC | CASSPSLTARRYEQFF
TRBJ1-5 | 15 | TRBV4-3 | NA | TGCGCCAGCAGCCAGATACGAGGACAGTCGGAGCCCCAGCATTTT | CASSQIRGQSEPQHF
TRBJ2-1 | 17 | TRBV4-1 | NA | TGCGCCAGCAGCCAACCCCTCCGCCAGGGCTCCTACAATGAGCAGTTCTTC | CASSQPLRQGSYNEQFF
TRBJ2-7 | 13 | TRBV27 | NA | TGTGCCAGCAGTTTAGGCAGGGGCTACGAGCAGTACTTC | CASSLGRGYEQYF
TRBJ2-2 | 17 | TRBV5-1 | TRBD2 | TGCGCCAGCAGCTTGGTGGGACTAGCGGGGACCACCGGGGAGCTGTTTTTT | CASSLVGLAGTTGELFF
TRBJ2-7 | 16 | TRBV4-1 | NA | TGCGCCAGCAGCCAAGGGGGCATAGTAGGGCCCTACGAGCAGTACTTC | CASSQGGIVGPYEQYF
TRBJ2-1 | 15 | TRBV9 | TRBD2 | TGTGCCAGCAGCCCCGGGACTAGCGGGGGCAATGAGCAGTTCTTC | CASSPGTSGGNEQFF
TRBJ2-7 | 14 | TRBV5-5 | NA | TGTGCCAGCAGCGCCGGGACAATCTCCTACGAGCAGTACTTC | CASSAGTISYEQYF
TRBJ2-3 | 12 | TRBV5-5 | NA | TGTGCCAGCAGCTTTCTTACAGATACGCAGTATTTT | CASSFLTDTQYF
TRBJ2-1 | 16 | TRBV7-9 | NA | TGTGCCAGCAGCTTAGGTGCGGGGATTGCCTACAATGAGCAGTTCTTC | CASSLGAGIAYNEQFF
TRBJ1-1 | 14 | TRBV19 | TRBD1 | TGTGCCAGTACGGCCCGACAGGGAAACACTGAAGCTTTCTTT | CASTARQGNTEAFF
TRBJ1-4 | 15 | TRBV7-9 | NA | TGTGCCAGCAGCTTAACGACAGCGTCTAATGAAAAACTGTTTTTT | CASSLTTASNEKLFF
TRBJ2-7 | 11 | TRBV7-9 | NA | TGTGCCAGCAGCAACAGCTACGAGCAGTACTTC | CASSNSYEQYF
TRBJ2-1 | 15 | TRBV6-5 | TRBD2 | TGTGCCAGCAGTATCGGGACTAGCGGATACAATGAGCAGTTCTTC | CASSIGTSGYNEQFF
TRBJ1-2 | 11 | TRBV21-1 | NA | TGTGCCAGCAGCAAAGGGAGGGGCTACACCTTC | CASSKGRGYTF
TRBJ2-7 | 15 | TRBV11-2 | TRBD1 | TGTGCCAGCAGCTTCGGACAGGGCAACTCCTACGAGCAGTACTTC | CASSFGQGNSYEQYF
TRBJ2-7 | 14 | TRBV10-2 | NA | TGCGCCAGCAGTGAGAACCTAGCACCTGACGAGCAGTACTTC | CASSENLAPDEQYF
TRBJ1-1 | 14 | TRBV5-1 | NA | TGCGCCAGCAGCTTGGTTCCCTCGAACACTGAAGCTTTCTTT | CASSLVPSNTEAFF
TRBJ1-2 | 15 | TRBV7-3 | NA | TGTGCCAGCAGCTTAGGGGGCCAGGGATTAGGTGGCTACACCTTC | CASSLGGQGLGGYTF
TRBJ1-1 | 14 | TRBV19 | NA | TGTGCCAGTAGTATAGGCTCCAGGTACACTGAAGCTTTCTTT | CASSIGSRYTEAFF
TRBJ1-1 | 12 | TRBV6-5 | NA | TGTGCCAGCGCGGTTCAGGGAAATGAAGCTTTCTTT | CASAVQGNEAFF
TRBJ1-4 | 14 | TRBV2 | TRBD1 | TGTGCCAGCAGCTACAGGGGGGATTGGGAAAAACTGTTTTTT | CASSYRGDWEKLFF
TRBJ1-2 | 15 | TRBV5-6 | TRBD1 | TGTGCCAGCGGGAGGACAGGGGGTTCGGACTATGGCTACACCTTC | CASGRTGGSDYGYTF
TRBJ2-2 | 15 | TRBV2 | TRBD2 | TGTGCCATTGCAAGCGGGGGGGCCATAACCGGGGAGCTGTTTTTT | CAIASGGAITGELFF
TRBJ1-5 | 18 | TRBV15 | NA | TGTGCCACCAGCAGAGATCTGAACAGAAGGTATAGCAATCAGCCCCAGCATTTT | CATSRDLNRRYSNQPQHF
TRBJ1-2 | 16 | TRBV6-5 | TRBD1 | TGTGCCAGCAGTTACTCAAGAACAGGGGGAGGTTATGGCTACACCTTC | CASSYSRTGGGYGYTF
TRBJ2-7 | 14 | TRBV4-3 | TRBD1 | TGCGCCAGCAGCAGGAGACAGGGGAGCCACGAGCAGTACTTC | CASSRRQGSHEQYF
TRBJ1-1 | 17 | TRBV11-3 | NA | TGTGCCAGCAGCTTAGTCCGCGAGGATCGCCGGGGCACTGAAGCTTTCTTT | CASSLVREDRRGTEAFF
TRBJ2-5 | 11 | TRBV27 | NA | TGTGCCAGCAGAATCGGGGAGACCCAGTACTTC | CASRIGETQYF
TRBJ1-5 | 17 | TRBV19 | TRBD1 | TGTGCCAGTAGTATCCTCCAAAGACAGGGAAGCAATCAGCCCCAGCATTTT | CASSILQRQGSNQPQHF
TRBJ2-6 | 16 | TRBV4-2 | NA | TGTGCCAGCAGCCAAGAGGGGGGATCTGGGGCCAACGTCCTGACTTTC | CASSQEGGSGANVLTF
TRBJ2-6 | 15 | TRBV30 | NA | TGTGCCTGGAGTACTACCGAATTGAGGGCCAACGTCCTGACTTTC | CAWSTTELRANVLTF
TRBJ1-2 | 10 | TRBV20-1 | NA | TGCAGTGCCCAGGGAGGAGGCTACACCTTC | CSAQGGGYTF
TRBJ1-2 | 15 | TRBV2 | TRBD1 | TGTGCCAGCAGTGAATCTGGACAGGGGACAGGGGGCTACACCTTC | CASSESGQGTGGYTF
TRBJ1-4 | 14 | TRBV11-2 | TRBD1 | TGTGCCAGTAGCCGGGACAGGGGGCCTGAAAAACTGTTTTTT | CASSRDRGPEKLFF